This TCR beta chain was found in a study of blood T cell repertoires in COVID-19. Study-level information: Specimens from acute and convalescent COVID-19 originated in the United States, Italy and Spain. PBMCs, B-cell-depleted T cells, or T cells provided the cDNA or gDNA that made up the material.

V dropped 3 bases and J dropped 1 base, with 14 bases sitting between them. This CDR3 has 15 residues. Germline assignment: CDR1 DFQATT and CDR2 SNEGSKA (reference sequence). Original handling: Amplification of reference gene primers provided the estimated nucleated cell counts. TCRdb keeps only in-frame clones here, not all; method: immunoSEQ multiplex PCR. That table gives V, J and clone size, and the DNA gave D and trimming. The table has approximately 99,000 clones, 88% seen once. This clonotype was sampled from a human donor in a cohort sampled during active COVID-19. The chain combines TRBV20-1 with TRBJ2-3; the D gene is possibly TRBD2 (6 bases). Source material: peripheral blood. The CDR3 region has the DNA TGCAGTGCTAGTGGCACGGCTAGCGGCACAGATACGCAGTATTTT. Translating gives CSASGTASGTDTQYF.